The clone carrying this T cell receptor (beta chain) has just a few counts. What it binds is unknown. This PCR relied on a set of 60 Vbeta primers and 13 Jbeta primers. Only in-frame clones appear in the TCRdb table, and some are missing; sequencing was by immunoSEQ multiplex PCR. The sample yields some 180,000 clones, more than 75% seen once. This entry is derived from a study of cytomegalovirus exposure and HLA in healthy donors. Study outcomes and limitations: In a later analysis, V- and J-gene trimming of beta chains associated with a DCLRE1C missense variant, replicated independently.

J was trimmed by 3 bases and V by 3 bases; bases with no gene match: 13. There are 17 residues in the CDR3. Germline CDR1 is MDHEN and CDR2 is SYDVKM. The sample comprised PBMCs. The sequence was collected from a woman younger than 45 in good health and CMV-seropositive. The chain recombines TRBV28 with TRBJ2-7, with 8 positions matching TRBD2. CDR3: CASSFLSSGRRGYEQYF. CDR3 nucleotides: TGTGCCAGCAGTTTCCTCTCTAGCGGGCGCCGAGGCTACGAGCAGTACTTC.